The 19 T cell receptor beta chains below come from one sample, sequenced in a study of blood T cell repertoires in COVID-19. Repertoires were generated with immunoSEQ multiplex PCR, while TCRdb's copy carries only in-frame clones and drops some. The sample lists approximately 350,000 clones, over 75% seen once, with 2.5% to 3% in the top ten. Sequencing was done on a sample of PBMCs or T cells enriched from blood (not recorded which). These TCRs come from a woman aged 25-40 years who had recovered from COVID-19.

This chain connects TRBV18 to TRBJ1-1; 8 bases agree with TRBD1. This CDR3 is built from 15 residues. Germline V CDR1 and CDR2: KGHSH, LQKENI. The V segment lost 2 bases and the J segment 2 bases; nucleotides outside the gene matches: 4. The CDR3 sequence: CASSPTTGDNTEAFF. Here the CDR3 DNA reads TGTGCCAGCTCACCAACGACAGGGGACAACACTGAAGCTTTCTTT. Variable domain in full (rest from reference TRBV18 and TRBJ1-1): NAGVMQNPRHLVRRRGQEARLRCSPMKGHSHVYWYRQLPEEGLKFMVYLQKENIIDESGMPKERFSAEFPKEGPSILRIQQVVRGDSAAYFCASSPTTGDNTEAFFGQGTRLTVV.

V and J are TRBV6-5 and TRBJ2-3; TRBD2 matches at 7 bases. The CDR3 is 15 amino acids. Germline V CDR1 and CDR2: MNHEY, SVGAGI. Trimming at V came to 5 bases and at J to 10 bases, leaving 15 bases not matched to a gene. CDR3 coding DNA: TGTGCCAGCAGTCAGCAGCGGGGCACGACGGGGGCGCAGTATTTT. Its translation: CASSQQRGTTGAQYF.

The chain couples TRBV10-3 to TRBJ2-1; D gene uncertain. Per germline, CDR1 ENHRY and CDR2 SYGVKD. V lost 4 bases and J lost 0, with 16 bases in between. This CDR3 is built from 17 residues. The CDR3 reads CAISGRDSPSSYNEQFF. CDR3 nucleotides: TGTGCCATCAGTGGCCGAGATAGCCCCTCCTCCTACAATGAGCAGTTCTTC.

The J gene is TRBJ1-2, the V gene TRBV10-3; D is uncertain. CDR3 length: 13 residues. Germline V gene sequence: CDR1 ENHRY, CDR2 SYGVKD. V was cut by 8 bases and J by 0 bases, with 10 bases left in between. CDR3 amino acids: CAIAQITNYGYTF. The CDR3 DNA reads as TGTGCCATCGCCCAGATAACTAACTATGGCTACACCTTC.

This clone was picked up one time. V gene TRBV11-2 combines with J gene TRBJ1-2; D call uncertain. The V end lost 5 bases, the J end lost 6 bases, and 13 bases lay between the germline ends. The CDR3 is 13 amino acids. CDR1 is SGHAT and CDR2 is FQNNGV in the germline V gene. CDR3: CASSAQGQDGYTF. The CDR3 DNA follows: TGTGCCAGCAGCGCTCAAGGCCAGGATGGCTACACCTTC.

The chain uses TRBV29-1 and TRBJ2-2; a weak D match, TRBD1 (5 bases). The V and J ends lost 6 bases and 1 base respectively, with 6 bases between them. Germline V gene lookup returns CDR1 SQVTM and CDR2 ANQGSEA. The CDR3 is 12 amino acids. The CDR3 nucleotides read TGCAGCGTACAGGAGAACACCGGGGAGCTGTTTTTT. Translation: CSVQENTGELFF.

The chain is built from TRBV30 and TRBJ1-2; 9 positions agree with TRBD1. The CDR3 totals 16 residues. Germline loops: CDR1 GTSNPN, CDR2 SVGIG (reference sequence). Trimming at V came to 2 bases and at J to 6 bases, leaving 13 bases not matched to a gene. The CDR3 is CAWSSETGQGWHGYTF. DNA for the CDR3: TGTGCCTGGAGTTCAGAGACGGGACAGGGTTGGCATGGCTACACCTTC.

This chain uses TRBV5-1 with TRBJ2-7; 8 bases align to TRBD1. CDR1 and CDR2 from the germline V gene are SGHRS and YFSETQ. V lost 6 bases to trimming and J lost 1 base; unmatched junction nucleotides: 6. The CDR3 loop spans 14 amino acids. The DNA of the CDR3 is TGCGCCAGCACCGGGACAGGAGATTCCTACGAGCAGTACTTC. Translating it yields CASTGTGDSYEQYF.

The V call is TRBV11-2, the J call TRBJ2-7, with a weak D call TRBD1 (6 bases). CDR1 and CDR2 from the germline V gene are SGHAT and FQNNGV. The CDR3 loop spans 15 amino acids. The V end was cut by 5 bases, the J end by 0 bases, with 14 bases between. The CDR3 nucleotides read TGTGCCAGCAGCCGAGGCAGGGGCTTCTCCTACGAGCAGTACTTC. Encoded protein: CASSRGRGFSYEQYF. Full variable domain (outside the CDR3, taken from reference TRBV11-2 and TRBJ2-7): EAGVAQSPRYKIIEKRQSVAFWCNPISGHATLYWYQQILGQGPKLLIQFQNNGVVDDSQLPKDRFSAERLKGVDSTLKIQPAKLEDSAVYLCASSRGRGFSYEQYFGPGTRLTVT.

The rearrangement links TRBV6-5 to TRBJ1-1, with 7 positions matching TRBD1. Germline V lookup: CDR1 MNHEY, CDR2 SVGAGI. The length of the CDR3 is 14 residues. V shed 5 bases, J shed 6 bases, and the junction held 9 bases outside the gene matches. CDR3 sequence reads: CASSLSPQGAEAFF. CDR3 bases: TGTGCCAGCAGTCTCTCCCCTCAGGGGGCTGAAGCTTTCTTT.

Only a few counts were recorded for this clone. The CDR3 here is CASNRGSTTNEKLFF. In nucleotides, the CDR3 is TGTGCCAGCAACAGGGGATCGACAACTAATGAAAAACTGTTTTTT. The gene calls are TRBV2 and TRBJ1-4; 7 nucleotides agree with TRBD1. This CDR3 is built from 15 residues. V trimming: 7 bases; J trimming: 0 bases; junction bases outside the gene matches: 5. The V gene's germline CDR1 is SNHLY and CDR2 FYNNEI.

The rearrangement joins TRBV14 to TRBJ1-2; unclear D gene. The CDR3 spans 15 residues. Germline V gene data show CDR1 as SGHDN and CDR2 as FVKESK. The V and J ends lost 0 bases and 6 bases respectively, with 14 bases between them. For the CDR3, the DNA is TGTGCCAGCAGCCAAGAAGGACGGTTCGGGGATGGCTACACCTTC. Amino acid sequence: CASSQEGRFGDGYTF.

The chain carries TRBV4-1 and TRBJ2-3; 7 bases match TRBD2. The germline gives CDR1 MGHRA, CDR2 YSYEKL. The trim removed 1 base at V and 6 bases at J, leaving 7 bases unmatched. This CDR3 is 15 amino acids long. CDR3 residues: CASSQGGSAGDTQYF. The CDR3 nucleotides are TGCGCCAGCAGCCAAGGGGGCTCAGCGGGGGATACGCAGTATTTT.

J is TRBJ2-5 and V is TRBV28; D ambiguous. CDR3 length: 13 amino acids. The germline gives CDR1 MDHEN, CDR2 SYDVKM. The V end was cut by 3 bases, the J end by 1 base, with 6 bases between. CDR3 in DNA: TGTGCCAGCAGTTTCGACACCCAAGAGACCCAGTACTTC. This sequence encodes CASSFDTQETQYF.

The chain combines TRBV12-3 or TRBV12-4 with TRBJ1-2; TRBD1 matches 10 bases. V shed 8 bases and J 2 bases; nucleotides not matched to a gene: 2. The CDR3 has 13 residues. The CDR3: CASQGQGNYGYTF. Written as DNA, the CDR3 is TGTGCCAGCCAGGGACAGGGGAACTATGGCTACACCTTC.

This chain connects TRBV28 to TRBJ1-4; D is uncertain. This CDR3 has 13 residues. Germline V gene data show CDR1 as MDHEN and CDR2 as SYDVKM. V was clipped by 5 bases and J by 5 bases, with 9 bases between them. CDR3 region: CASSLLPNEKLFF. The CDR3 DNA is TGTGCCAGCAGTCTCCTCCCGAATGAAAAACTGTTTTTT.

The chain recombines TRBV12-3 or TRBV12-4 with TRBJ2-2; maybe TRBD2 (5 bases). CDR3 length: 11 amino acids. V was shortened by 9 bases and J by 4 bases, with 6 bases between the two germline ends. This CDR3 is CASRGTGELFF. CDR3 in DNA: TGTGCCAGTCGGGGCACCGGGGAGCTGTTTTTT.

The CDR3 sequence is CASSPAGDGYTF. The CDR3 bases are TGTGCCAGCTCACCAGCAGGGGATGGCTACACCTTC. The chain recombines TRBV18 with TRBJ1-2; tentative D call: TRBD1 (6 bases). Trimming shortened V by 2 bases and J by 6 bases, and 7 bases separated the two germline ends. Germline CDR1 reads KGHSH; CDR2 reads LQKENI. The CDR3 spans 12 residues. Together with reference TRBV18 and TRBJ1-2, the CDR3 gives the full variable domain: NAGVMQNPRHLVRRRGQEARLRCSPMKGHSHVYWYRQLPEEGLKFMVYLQKENIIDESGMPKERFSAEFPKEGPSILRIQQVVRGDSAAYFCASSPAGDGYTFGSGTRLTVV.

CDR3: CASSTNGRASYNEQFF. The CDR3 DNA is TGTGCCAGCAGTACAAACGGGAGGGCCTCCTACAATGAGCAGTTCTTC. The chain links TRBV2 to TRBJ2-1, with 8 bases identical to TRBD2. The CDR3 is 16 residues long. V trimming: 5 bases; J trimming: 0 bases; junction bases outside the gene matches: 6. Per germline, CDR1 SNHLY and CDR2 FYNNEI.